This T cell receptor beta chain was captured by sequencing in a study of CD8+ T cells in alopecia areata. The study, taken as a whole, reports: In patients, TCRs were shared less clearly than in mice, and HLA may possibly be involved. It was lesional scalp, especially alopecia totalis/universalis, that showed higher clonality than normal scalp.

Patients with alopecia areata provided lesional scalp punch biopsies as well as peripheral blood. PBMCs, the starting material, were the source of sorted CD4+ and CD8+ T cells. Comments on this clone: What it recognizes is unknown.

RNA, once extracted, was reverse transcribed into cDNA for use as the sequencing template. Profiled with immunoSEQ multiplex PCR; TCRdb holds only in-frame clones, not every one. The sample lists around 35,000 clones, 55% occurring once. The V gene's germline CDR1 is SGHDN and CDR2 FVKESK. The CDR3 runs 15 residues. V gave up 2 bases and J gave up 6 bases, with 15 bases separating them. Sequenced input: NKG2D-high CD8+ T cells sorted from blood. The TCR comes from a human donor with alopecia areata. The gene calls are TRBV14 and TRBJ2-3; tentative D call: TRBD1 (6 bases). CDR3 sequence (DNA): TGTGCCAGCAGCCAACTTGGGGGCTGGCTTGATACGCAGTATTTT. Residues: CASSQLGGWLDTQYF.